The sequence of this T cell receptor beta chain was determined in a study of beta chain features in type 1 diabetes. Reverse transcribing all isolated RNA meant expressed TCRB transcripts were sequenced. The repertoire was sequenced with immunoSEQ multiplex PCR; TCRdb's copy has only in-frame clones and lacks some. The repertoire consists of 600,000 to 650,000 clones, with roughly 15% occurring once and the leading ten covering under 0.095%. V lost 2 bases to trimming and J lost 6 bases; unmatched junction nucleotides: 6. CDR3 size: 15 residues. Germline loops: CDR1 SGHTA, CDR2 FQGNSA. This receptor was obtained from a man younger than 35 in good health. Sample: naive CD4+ T cells from blood. The V call is TRBV7-2, the J call TRBJ2-3, with TRBD1 identical over 9 bases. Written as DNA, the CDR3 is TGTGCCAGCAGCTTAAAACAGGGGGCGGCGGATACGCAGTATTTT. Its translation: CASSLKQGAADTQYF. Full variable domain (remainder filled in from reference TRBV7-2 and TRBJ2-3): GAGVSQSPSNKVTEKGKDVELRCDPISGHTALYWYRQSLGQGLEFLIYFQGNSAPDKSGLPSDRFSAERTGGSVSTLTIQRTQQEDSAVYLCASSLKQGAADTQYFGPGTRLTVL.